There are a few counts of the clone carrying this TCR beta chain. Its antigen remains unidentified. The source of the sample is a study of graft-versus-host responses after intestinal transplantation. The wider study: Each of the recipients got a multivisceral, liver-intestinal, or isolated intestinal transplant. Each recipient received anti-thymocyte globulin induction, then tacrolimus and steroids for roughly 3 years.

TCRdb's table, derived via immunoSEQ multiplex PCR, lists solely in-frame clones and lacks some. The repertoire holds about 88,000 clones, with about nine tenths as singletons. Broader study findings: There were GvH clones found in recipient marrow, and some of them appeared first in ileum or blood. Within the allografts of patients who had graft-donor T cell macrochimerism, graft-versus-host to host-versus-graft clonal ratios were high.

The receptor's source is a human donor who received an intestinal transplant. The sample here was unstimulated CD4+ T cells sorted from spleen or lymph node cells, taken before intestinal transplant.

CDR3 coding DNA: TGCAGTGCTAGAGACGTGACTGAAGCTTTCTTT. Its protein product is CSARDVTEAFF. This chain links TRBV20-1 with TRBJ1-1; D not certain. The V end was cut by 0 bases, the J end by 5 bases, with 4 bases between. CDR3 length: 11 residues. Germline lookup yields CDR1 DFQATT and CDR2 SNEGSKA (reference sequence).